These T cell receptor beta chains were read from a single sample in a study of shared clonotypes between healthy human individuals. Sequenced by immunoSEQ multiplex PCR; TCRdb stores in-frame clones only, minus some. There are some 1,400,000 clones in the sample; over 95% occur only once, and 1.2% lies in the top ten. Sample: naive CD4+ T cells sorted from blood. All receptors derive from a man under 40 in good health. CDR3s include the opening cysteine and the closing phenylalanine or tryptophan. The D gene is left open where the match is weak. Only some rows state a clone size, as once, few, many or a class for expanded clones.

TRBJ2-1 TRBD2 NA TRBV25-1 CASSGSGGTGDNEQFF TGTGCCAGCAGCGGATCGGGGGGAACAGGAGACAATGAGCAGTTCTTC
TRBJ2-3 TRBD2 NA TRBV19 CASSIRSGGTASTDTQYF TGTGCCAGTAGTATAAGGTCGGGAGGAACTGCTAGCACAGATACGCAGTATTTT
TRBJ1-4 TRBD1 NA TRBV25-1 CASSEPGTGDEKLFF TGTGCCAGCAGTGAACCAGGGACAGGGGATGAAAAACTGTTTTTT
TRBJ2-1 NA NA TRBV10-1 CASSEVRGPYNEQFF TGCGCCAGCAGTGAGGTTAGGGGCCCCTACAATGAGCAGTTCTTC
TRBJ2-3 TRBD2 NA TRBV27 CASSKYGIAGAGTDTQYF TGTGCCAGCAGTAAATATGGGATAGCGGGAGCGGGGACAGATACGCAGTATTTT
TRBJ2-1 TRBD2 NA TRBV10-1 CASSEFSGSSSYNEQFF TGCGCCAGCAGTGAGTTTAGCGGGAGTAGTTCCTACAATGAGCAGTTCTTC
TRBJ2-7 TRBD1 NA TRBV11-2 CASSRTGVVYEQYF TGTGCCAGCAGCCGGACAGGGGTTGTCTACGAGCAGTACTTC
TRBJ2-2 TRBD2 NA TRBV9 CASSPPGAGGAFGDTGELFF TGTGCCAGCAGCCCCCCTGGGGCGGGAGGGGCCTTTGGGGACACCGGGGAGCTGTTTTTT
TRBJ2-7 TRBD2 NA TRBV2 CASVTGLTSGRPNF TGTGCCAGCGTGACAGGCCTTACTAGCGGGAGGCCAAACTTC
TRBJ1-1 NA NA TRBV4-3 CASSLLGGDTEAFF TGCGCCAGCAGCCTTCTAGGGGGAGACACTGAAGCTTTCTTT
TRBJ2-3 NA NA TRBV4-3 CASSRGADTQYF TGCGCCAGCAGCCGGGGGGCAGATACGCAGTATTTT
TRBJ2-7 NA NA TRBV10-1 CASYGPGPRSYEQYF TGCGCCAGCTACGGGCCCGGGCCTCGCTCCTACGAGCAGTACTTC
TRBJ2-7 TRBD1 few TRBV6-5 CASSSDRGKTQYF TGTGCCAGCAGTTCCGACAGGGGAAAAACCCAGTACTTC
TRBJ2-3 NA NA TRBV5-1 CASSLGPQATDTQYF TGCGCCAGCAGCTTGGGGCCTCAGGCGACAGATACGCAGTATTTT
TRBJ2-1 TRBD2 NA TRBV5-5 CASSFRLAGNNEQFF TGTGCCAGCAGCTTTCGACTAGCGGGAAACAATGAGCAGTTCTTC
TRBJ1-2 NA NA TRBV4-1 CASSQDAKGFYGYTF TGCGCCAGCAGCCAAGATGCTAAAGGATTCTATGGCTACACCTTC
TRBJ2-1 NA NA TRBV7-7 CASSLSSSYNEQFF TGTGCCAGCAGCTTAAGTAGCTCCTACAATGAGCAGTTCTTC
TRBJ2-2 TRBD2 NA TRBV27 CASSLRGTRGDTGELFF TGTGCCAGCAGTTTAAGGGGGACTAGAGGGGACACCGGGGAGCTGTTTTTT
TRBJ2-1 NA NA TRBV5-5 CASSRGGPGYNEQFF TGTGCCAGCAGCCGTGGGGGACCGGGTTACAATGAGCAGTTCTTC
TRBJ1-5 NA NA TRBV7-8 CASSLLGTQINQPQHF TGTGCCAGCAGCTTACTCGGGACACAAATCAATCAGCCCCAGCATTTT
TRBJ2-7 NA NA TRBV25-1 CASSEYESYGGEQYF TGTGCCAGCAGTGAATACGAGTCCTATGGGGGCGAGCAGTACTTC
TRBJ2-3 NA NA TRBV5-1 CASSLGTYADTQYF TGCGCCAGCAGCCTGGGGACATACGCAGATACGCAGTATTTT
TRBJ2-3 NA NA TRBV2 CASLPSEYTDTQYF TGTGCCAGCTTACCTAGCGAGTACACAGATACGCAGTATTTT
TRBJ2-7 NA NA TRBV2 CAGRVSYEQYF TGTGCCGGCAGGGTCTCCTACGAGCAGTACTTC
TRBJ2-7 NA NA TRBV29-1 CSVYCYVGDPSYEQYF TGCAGCGTCTACTGCTACGTGGGGGACCCTTCCTACGAGCAGTACTTC
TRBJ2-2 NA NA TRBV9 CASSVATVTGELFF TGTGCCAGCAGCGTAGCGACAGTCACCGGGGAGCTGTTTTTT
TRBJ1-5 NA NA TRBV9 CASSVAPGKGQPQHF TGTGCCAGCAGCGTAGCTCCGGGGAAAGGTCAGCCCCAGCATTTT
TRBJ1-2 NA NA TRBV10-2 CASSGGVNYGYTF TGCGCCAGCAGTGGTGGGGTTAACTATGGCTACACCTTC
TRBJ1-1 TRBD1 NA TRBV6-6 CASSPDRVAFF TGTGCCAGCAGCCCGGACAGGGTTGCTTTCTTT
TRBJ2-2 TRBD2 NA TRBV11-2 CASSPGLVNTGELFF TGTGCCAGCAGCCCGGGACTAGTAAACACCGGGGAGCTGTTTTTT
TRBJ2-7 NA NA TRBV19 CASSAPPGTSGGEQYF TGTGCCAGTAGTGCCCCCCCCGGGACATCTGGCGGGGAGCAGTACTTC
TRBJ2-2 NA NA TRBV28 CASSTLAGELFF TGTGCCAGCAGTACATTAGCCGGGGAGCTGTTTTTT
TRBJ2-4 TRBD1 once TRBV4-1 CASSHGQGGGIQYF TGCGCCAGCAGCCACGGACAGGGGGGAGGCATTCAGTACTTC
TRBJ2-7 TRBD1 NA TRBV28 CASSSRQGSDF TGTGCCAGCAGTTCAAGACAGGGAAGTGACTTC
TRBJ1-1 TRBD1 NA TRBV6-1 CASCVLTGPVTEAFF TGTGCCAGCTGCGTTTTGACAGGGCCTGTCACTGAAGCTTTCTTT
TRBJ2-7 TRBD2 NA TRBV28 CASRASGTRGEQYF TGTGCCAGCCGCGCCTCCGGGACTAGAGGCGAGCAGTACTTC
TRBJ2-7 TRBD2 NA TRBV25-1 CASSDAGGWSEQYF TGTGCCAGCAGTGATGCGGGAGGGTGGAGCGAGCAGTACTTC
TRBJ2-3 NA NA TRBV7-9 CASSLWGIDTQYF TGTGCCAGCAGCTTATGGGGAATAGATACGCAGTATTTT
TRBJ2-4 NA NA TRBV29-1 CSTLGGADRLSTGRNIQYF TGCAGCACGTTAGGGGGCGCCGACAGGTTAAGCACCGGGAGAAACATTCAGTACTTC
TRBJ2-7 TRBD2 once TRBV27 CASSSLSGGLDEQYF TGTGCCAGCAGTTCCCTATCGGGAGGGCTAGACGAGCAGTACTTC
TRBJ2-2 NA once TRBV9 CASSVVATGNTGELFF TGTGCCAGCAGCGTTGTAGCGACAGGGAACACCGGGGAGCTGTTTTTT
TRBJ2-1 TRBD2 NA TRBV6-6 CASSYSGGYYNEQFF TGTGCCAGCAGTTACTCGGGGGGGTACTACAATGAGCAGTTCTTC
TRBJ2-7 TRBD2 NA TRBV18 CASSPRLAEGYEQYF TGTGCCAGCTCACCTAGACTAGCCGAAGGTTACGAGCAGTACTTC
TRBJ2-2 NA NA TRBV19 CASREVSTGELFF TGTGCCAGTAGGGAGGTTTCCACCGGGGAGCTGTTTTTT
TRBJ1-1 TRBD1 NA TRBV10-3 CAISPGGLNTEAFF TGTGCCATCAGCCCAGGGGGATTGAACACTGAAGCTTTCTTT
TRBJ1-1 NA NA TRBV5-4 CASSYRAVNTEAFF TGTGCCAGCAGCTACAGGGCCGTTAACACTGAAGCTTTCTTT
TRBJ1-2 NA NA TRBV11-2 CASSSSSYGYTF TGTGCCAGCAGCTCCTCATCCTATGGCTACACCTTC
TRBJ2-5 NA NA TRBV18 CASSQRYQETQYF TGTGCCAGCTCACAGAGGTACCAAGAGACCCAGTACTTC
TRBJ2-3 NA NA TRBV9 CASSVAFPDTQYF TGTGCCAGCAGCGTAGCTTTCCCAGATACGCAGTATTTT
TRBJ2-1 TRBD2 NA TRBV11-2 CASRPGLANNEQFF TGTGCCAGCAGGCCGGGACTAGCGAACAATGAGCAGTTCTTC